Listed below are T cell receptor beta chains from one sample, sequenced in a study of CD8+CD57+ T cells in acquired aplastic anemia. TCRdb re-derived calls from the reads in MiXCR, one entry per CDR3 protein. The sample shows about 190,000 distinct CDR3 sequences, 50% to 55% of them seen only once. The sample was sorted CD4+, CD8+, or CD8+CD57+ T cells (not recorded which) from PBMCs. The receptors were sampled from a human donor in good health, serving as a control. CDR3s include the opening cysteine and the closing phenylalanine or tryptophan. The D gene is left open where the match is weak. Size values are once, few and many counts, or a class for expanded clones, and some rows have none.

abundance: few
j_gene: TRBJ2-3
v_gene: TRBV2
d_gene: TRBD2
CDR3nt: TGTGCCAGCACAGGACTAGCGGACACAGATACGCAGTATTTT
CDR3aa: CASTGLADTDTQYF

abundance: few
j_gene: TRBJ1-2
v_gene: TRBV11-3
d_gene: TRBD1
CDR3nt: TGTGCCAGCAGCCAAGATCACTCAGGGGGGGAACCTAACTATGGCTACACCTTC
CDR3aa: CASSQDHSGGEPNYGYTF

abundance: NA
j_gene: TRBJ1-2
v_gene: TRBV10-3
d_gene: TRBD1
CDR3nt: TGTGCCATCAGTGCCGGGACAGCGAATTATGGCTACACCTTC
CDR3aa: CAISAGTANYGYTF

abundance: NA
j_gene: TRBJ2-7
v_gene: TRBV19
d_gene: TRBD1
CDR3nt: TGTGCCAGCAGCGATCCGGGACAGGGGGGTTACGAGCAGTACTTC
CDR3aa: CASSDPGQGGYEQYF

abundance: many
j_gene: TRBJ1-6
v_gene: TRBV6-2/TRBV6-3
d_gene: TRBD1
CDR3nt: TGTGCCAGCAGACGGGACAGCTATAATTCACCCCTCCACTTT
CDR3aa: CASRRDSYNSPLHF

abundance: NA
j_gene: TRBJ2-7
v_gene: TRBV25-1
d_gene: TRBD1
CDR3nt: TGTGCCAGCAGCTTCCGGGACAGTACCTACGAGCAGTACTTC
CDR3aa: CASSFRDSTYEQYF

abundance: many
j_gene: TRBJ1-2
v_gene: TRBV6-2/TRBV6-3
d_gene: TRBD1
CDR3nt: TGTGCCAGCAGTTCCACCCTCGGGACAGGCCCGAGGCCCTATGGCTACACCTTC
CDR3aa: CASSSTLGTGPRPYGYTF

abundance: many
j_gene: TRBJ1-5
v_gene: TRBV19
d_gene: NA
CDR3nt: TGTGCCAGTAGTATTGGAAGGTTAAGGGGCAATCAGCCCCAGCATTTT
CDR3aa: CASSIGRLRGNQPQHF

abundance: NA
j_gene: TRBJ2-1
v_gene: TRBV19
d_gene: NA
CDR3nt: TGTGCCAGTAGTATAGGACAGAACTCCTACAATGAGCAGTTCTTC
CDR3aa: CASSIGQNSYNEQFF

abundance: NA
j_gene: TRBJ1-2
v_gene: TRBV15
d_gene: TRBD1
CDR3nt: TGTGCCACCAGCAGGGACAGGGCAGGCTATGGCTACACCTTC
CDR3aa: CATSRDRAGYGYTF

abundance: few
j_gene: TRBJ2-3
v_gene: TRBV20-1
d_gene: NA
CDR3nt: TGCAGTGCTAGGACCGGGACACAAGATACGCAGTATTTT
CDR3aa: CSARTGTQDTQYF

abundance: NA
j_gene: TRBJ2-1
v_gene: TRBV19
d_gene: NA
CDR3nt: TGTGCCAGTAGTACGGCGGGGTCCTACAATGAGCAGTTCTTC
CDR3aa: CASSTAGSYNEQFF

abundance: many
j_gene: TRBJ1-5
v_gene: TRBV5-1
d_gene: TRBD1
CDR3nt: TGCGCCAGCAGCCGGACAGGGGGAGATCAGCCCCAGCATTTT
CDR3aa: CASSRTGGDQPQHF

abundance: NA
j_gene: TRBJ1-5
v_gene: TRBV20-1
d_gene: TRBD1
CDR3nt: TGCAGTGCTAGTCCGACAGGGGGAGTTCAGCCCCAGCATTTT
CDR3aa: CSASPTGGVQPQHF

abundance: NA
j_gene: TRBJ1-2
v_gene: TRBV19
d_gene: NA
CDR3nt: TGTGCCAGTAGGTATGGAGTGGATATCTATGGCTACACCTTC
CDR3aa: CASRYGVDIYGYTF

abundance: NA
j_gene: TRBJ2-7
v_gene: TRBV7-9
d_gene: NA
CDR3nt: TGTGCCAGCAGCTCGGACTCGGCCTACGAGCAGTACTTC
CDR3aa: CASSSDSAYEQYF

abundance: many
j_gene: TRBJ2-1
v_gene: TRBV6-2/TRBV6-3
d_gene: NA
CDR3nt: TGTGCCAGCAGTTACAGGGGCAGGGGTTGGAATGAGCAGTTCTTC
CDR3aa: CASSYRGRGWNEQFF

abundance: many
j_gene: TRBJ2-5
v_gene: TRBV19
d_gene: NA
CDR3nt: TGTGCCAGTAGTTCGGGCGCCCCAGATCACTTC
CDR3aa: CASSSGAPDHF

abundance: NA
j_gene: TRBJ2-4
v_gene: TRBV10-3
d_gene: NA
CDR3nt: TGTGCCACACGTTCCTCGGAGGCACTAGCCAAAAACATTCAGTACTTC
CDR3aa: CATRSSEALAKNIQYF

abundance: NA
j_gene: TRBJ2-1
v_gene: TRBV19
d_gene: TRBD1
CDR3nt: TGTGCCAGTAGTCCTGGGGACAGTAACAATGAGCAGTTCTTC
CDR3aa: CASSPGDSNNEQFF

abundance: NA
j_gene: TRBJ1-1
v_gene: TRBV20-1
d_gene: NA
CDR3nt: TGCAGTGCTAGGATCTCCAGGTGGACTGAAGCTTTCTTT
CDR3aa: CSARISRWTEAFF

abundance: NA
j_gene: TRBJ1-2
v_gene: TRBV10-3
d_gene: TRBD1
CDR3nt: TGTGCCATCAGTGAGTCAGGAACAGGGGAAGCGGCTAACTATGGCTACACCTTC
CDR3aa: CAISESGTGEAANYGYTF

abundance: NA
j_gene: TRBJ1-5
v_gene: TRBV7-2
d_gene: NA
CDR3nt: TGTGCCAGCAGTCTACTAGCGGGGGGGCCAGGTCAGCCCCAGCATTTT
CDR3aa: CASSLLAGGPGQPQHF

abundance: NA
j_gene: TRBJ2-5
v_gene: TRBV4-1
d_gene: TRBD1
CDR3nt: TGCGCCAGCAGCCAACAGGGGGTAAGCCAAGAGACCCAGTACTTC
CDR3aa: CASSQQGVSQETQYF

abundance: many
j_gene: TRBJ2-5
v_gene: TRBV7-8
d_gene: NA
CDR3nt: TGTGCCAGCAGCGCCTTCCCGCTGTGGGTCTTC
CDR3aa: CASSAFPLWVF

abundance: NA
j_gene: TRBJ1-1
v_gene: TRBV29-1
d_gene: NA
CDR3nt: TGCAGCGTTGCACAAAGCCTTACTAACACTGAAGCTTTCTTT
CDR3aa: CSVAQSLTNTEAFF